The sequence of this T cell receptor (beta chain) was determined in a study of regulatory T cells in long-lasting Graves disease. General observations from the study: Between persistent patients, thousands of public clonotypes were shared, exceeding the 950 to 1,000 shared between new patients.

Building of the TCR beta libraries involved iRepertoire HTBI primers and Arm-PCR of CDR3 regions. Under the authors' procedure: Across samples, around 60 TRBV and about 15 TRBJ segments were found. Using its own MiXCR run on the multiplex PCR reads, TCRdb lists one record per CDR3 protein. The V and J calls reflect TCRdb's pipeline rather than the authors' work. The data show about 530,000 distinct CDR3 sequences, about 16% seen once. Between the trimmed V and J ends, which lost 6 bases and 8 bases, there was a span of 17 bases. Germline loops: CDR1 MNHEY, CDR2 SVGEGT. The CDR3 sequence is 14 residues long. This clonotype was detected only once. Antigen unknown. A much more abundant neighbour one base away suggests this may be a read error. The time point denotes: newly diagnosed GD, antithyroid drugs for less than 3 months. Making the TCR library involved RNA that had been extracted from PBMCs. The data were also submitted as part of a second study, on T cells in Graves' hyperthyroidism and ophthalmopathy. From that second work: Patients counted as stable if ophthalmopathy did not develop within 18 months.

The input for sequencing was peripheral blood mononuclear cells (PBMCs), taken at new diagnosis, from a patient treated with antithyroid drugs. The receptor was isolated from a woman aged 40 to 65 with Graves disease. This chain connects TRBV6-2 or TRBV6-3 to TRBJ1-3; no firm D call. The CDR3 nucleotides read TGTGCCAGCAGACCAGGAGGTTGGGGAGACACCATATATTTT. Residues: CASRPGGWGDTIYF.